One and the same sample provided the 7 T cell receptor beta chains below, sequenced in a study of blood T cell repertoires in COVID-19. The protocol was immunoSEQ multiplex PCR, while the TCRdb copy is restricted to in-frame clones and leaves out a portion. The sample has some 160,000 clones, around 90% seen once. Sequencing was performed on peripheral blood. Source of these receptors: a woman aged 80 or older with COVID-19, enrolled during active disease.

The V gene is TRBV2, the J gene TRBJ2-1, with 8 bases lining up with TRBD2. V shed 3 bases and J 5 bases; nucleotides not matched to a gene: 9. The CDR3 has 16 amino acids. The germline CDR1 and CDR2 sequences are SNHLY and FYNNEI. The CDR3 is CASSEPGGTGHNEQFF. In DNA form, the CDR3 reads TGTGCCAGCAGTGAGCCGGGAGGGACTGGACACAATGAGCAGTTCTTC.

The chain joins TRBV7-2 to TRBJ2-1, with a tentative D call TRBD1 (6 bases). Trimming took 1 base from V and 7 from J, leaving 14 bases between them. The CDR3 is 15 amino acids. Germline values: CDR1 SGHTA, CDR2 FQGNSA. The CDR3 sequence: CASSLDRAPRNEQFF. The CDR3 bases are TGTGCCAGCAGCTTAGACAGGGCGCCTAGGAATGAGCAGTTCTTC.

This chain uses TRBV7-9 with TRBJ2-7; D gene ambiguous. This CDR3 comprises 12 residues. The germline gives CDR1 SEHNR, CDR2 FQNEAQ (reference sequence). V was trimmed by 10 bases and J by 7 bases, leaving 17 bases between them. The CDR3 here is CATGATSWEQYF. The CDR3, as DNA: TGTGCCACCGGAGCTACGAGCTGGGAGCAGTACTTC.

The chain recombines TRBV5-1 with TRBJ2-5, with 9 bases lining up with TRBD2. After removal of 4 bases from V and 3 bases from J, the junction contained 4 bases not matched to a gene. CDR3 length equals 14 residues. Germline V gives CDR1 SGHRS, CDR2 YFSETQ. The DNA for the CDR3 is TGCGCCAGCAGCCCTGTAGCGGGAGAAGAGACCCAGTACTTC. This encodes CASSPVAGEETQYF.

The chain links TRBV9 to TRBJ2-3; D is perhaps TRBD2 (6 bases). CDR1 is SGDLS and CDR2 is YYNGEE in the germline V gene. V shed 4 bases and J shed 0 bases, with 12 bases lying between them. The CDR3 loop spans 15 amino acids. Here the CDR3 reads CASSPTRGSTDTQYF. DNA of the CDR3: TGTGCCAGCAGCCCGACCCGGGGGAGCACAGATACGCAGTATTTT.

This clone was detected once. The rearrangement uses TRBV19 and TRBJ1-1; 7 bases map to TRBD1. In germline, CDR1 is LNHDA, CDR2 SQIVND (reference sequence). Trimming took 7 bases from V and 3 from J; bases not matched to a gene: 5. This CDR3 has 13 residues. In DNA, the CDR3 is TGTGCCAGTAACGACAGGGACTACACTGAAGCTTTCTTT. The encoded protein is CASNDRDYTEAFF.

In this sample, this clone turned up once. The chain has TRBV27 and TRBJ2-1; D might be TRBD1 (5 bases). The germline V gene has CDR1 MNHEY and CDR2 SMNVEV (reference sequence). This CDR3 comprises 14 residues. V was pared by 3 bases and J by 7 bases, with 13 bases between. CDR3 coding DNA: TGTGCCAGCAGTTTCAACATCCAGGGTAATGAGCAGTTCTTC. Amino acids: CASSFNIQGNEQFF.